This T cell receptor beta chain emerged from a study of blood T cell repertoires in COVID-19. Study as a whole: COVID-19 samples from acute and convalescent phases originated in the United States, Italy and Spain.

This table comes from immunoSEQ multiplex PCR, and its TCRdb copy is limited to in-frame clones, with some not included. Of about 220,000 clones listed, more than 80% were seen once; the top ten hold less than 4.5%. Participants were placed into cohorts based on the clinical history they reported. The sample was PBMCs or T cells enriched from blood (not recorded which). The clonotype comes from a woman in her thirties or forties with acute COVID-19.

In nucleotides, the CDR3 is TGTGCCAGCAGCCCGGGACAGGGGAATGCTGGCACTGAAGCTTTCTTT. The encoded protein is CASSPGQGNAGTEAFF. The chain joins TRBV9 to TRBJ1-1; 10 bases line up with TRBD1. V dropped 4 bases and J dropped 4; count of bases not matched to a gene: 10. The CDR3 loop spans 16 amino acids. The germline V gene has CDR1 SGDLS and CDR2 YYNGEE. The full variable domain, with the rest looked up from reference TRBV9 and TRBJ1-1, is DSGVTQTPKHLITATGQRVTLRCSPRSGDLSVYWYQQSLDQGLQFLIQYYNGEERAKGNILERFSAQQFPDLHSELNLSSLELGDSALYFCASSPGQGNAGTEAFFGQGTRLTVV.